This TCR beta chain stems from a study of T cell clonality in common variable immunodeficiency. Broader study findings: Compared with healthy controls, CVID subjects showed increased TCRbeta clonality, mostly in about a third. Shared TCRbeta clones were fewer between CVID subjects than controls.

This clone was seen ten or more times. Antigen specificity is unknown. Equal genomic DNA amounts from CVID and control samples were sequenced. Data came from immunoSEQ multiplex PCR; TCRdb stores just in-frame clones and leaves some out. The sample shows tens of thousands of clones, none of them appearing just once. The receptor comes from a person aged 18 to 70 in good health. Sequenced sample: peripheral blood mononuclear cells.

CDR3 DNA (partial): TGTGCCAGCTCACCACCGGCTAGCGGGAGTATATATGAG. Residues: CASSPPASGSIYE. The entire CDR3 reads CASSPPASGSIYEQFF. The gene calls are TRBV18 and TRBJ2-1; 10 nucleotides agree with TRBD2. The missing CDR3 end, 3 residues past where the read stops, is filled in from the germline J gene. The CDR3 contains 16 residues. Germline-derived CDR1 and CDR2 are KGHSH and LQKENI. The ends lost 0 bases at V and 8 bases at J; junction bases unmatched: 7.